The rows below give T cell receptor beta chains drawn from one sample of a study of post-analysis software for immune sequencing data. TCRdb called the PCR reads again in MiXCR, with one record for every CDR3 protein. Found here are around 190,000 distinct CDR3 sequences, 29% of them singletons; the top ten hold roughly 3.4%. Sequencing used blood. Every receptor here comes from a girl under 18 with multiple sclerosis. Both conserved end residues are part of each CDR3. D genes are given only for firm matches. Clone size, where shown, is once, few, many, or a class for clones that have expanded.

TGTGCCACCAGTGATTTTAGCGGGGGGAGTGGAGATACGCAGTATTTT,CATSDFSGGSGDTQYF,TRBD2,TRBJ2-3,TRBV24-1,.
TGTGCCAGCAGTTTCGCAACGGGTTCCGAGCAGTACTTC,CASSFATGSEQYF,.,TRBJ2-7,TRBV6-5,many
TGTGCCAGCAGCATAGGGGGCTCGAACAATGAGCAGTTCTTC,CASSIGGSNNEQFF,TRBD1,TRBJ2-1,TRBV7-9,.
TGCGCCGGCAGCTTGGCGGGGTCTAGCACAGATACGCAGTATTTT,CAGSLAGSSTDTQYF,.,TRBJ2-3,TRBV5-1,.
TGTGCCACCCAACTAGCGGGAGTCTACAATGAGCAGTTCTTC,CATQLAGVYNEQFF,TRBD2,TRBJ2-1,TRBV15,many
TGTGCCAGCAGCTTGGGTGCAGGGGGACGTTGGGATACGCGGTATTTT,CASSLGAGGRWDTRYF,TRBD1,TRBJ2-3,TRBV5-5,few
TGTGCCAGCAGTGTATACCACAACTATGGCTACACCTTC,CASSVYHNYGYTF,.,TRBJ1-2,TRBV2,.
TGTGCCAGCTCACCAGGCCGGGGGACTGAGACCCAGTACTTC,CASSPGRGTETQYF,.,TRBJ2-5,TRBV18,many
TGCAGTGCTAGAGATCTGGAGAGAGCTTGCACAGATACGCAGTATTTT,CSARDLERACTDTQYF,.,TRBJ2-3,TRBV20-1,.
TGTGCCAGCAGTGGGGGACAGGGGAGTTGGACCGGGGAGCTGTTTTTT,CASSGGQGSWTGELFF,TRBD1,TRBJ2-2,TRBV2,.
TGTGCCAGCAGTTGGTATGAGGGTGGCTACACCTTC,CASSWYEGGYTF,.,TRBJ1-2,TRBV12-3/TRBV12-4,.
TGCGCCAGCAGCCCCGGGACACTAACCTACAATGAGCAGTTCTTC,CASSPGTLTYNEQFF,.,TRBJ2-1,TRBV5-1,.
TGCAGTGCCCCCTCCCCGACTAGCGGCCACAATGAGCAGTTCTTC,CSAPSPTSGHNEQFF,TRBD2,TRBJ2-1,TRBV20-1,.
TGTGCCAGCAGCTTAGATCCGCGCGGGGCCTCCTACAATGAGCAGTTCTTC,CASSLDPRGASYNEQFF,.,TRBJ2-1,TRBV11-2,many
TGTGCCAGCAGTTTACTAGCGGGAGTAACCGGGGAGCTGTTTTTT,CASSLLAGVTGELFF,TRBD2,TRBJ2-2,TRBV28,.
TGTGCCAGCAGCTTAATGACTGCCCCCCAGGAGACCCAGTACTTC,CASSLMTAPQETQYF,.,TRBJ2-5,TRBV7-9,many
TGCGCCAGCAGCCAGGGACGGGAGAACACTGAAGCTTTCTTT,CASSQGRENTEAFF,.,TRBJ1-1,TRBV5-1,few
TGTGCCGGCGGACGGAGTGAGCAGTACTTC,CAGGRSEQYF,.,TRBJ2-5,TRBV30,.
TGTGCCAGCAGCGCCCCACCAGGGGTCGGCAACGCCGGGGAGCTGTTTTTT,CASSAPPGVGNAGELFF,.,TRBJ2-2,TRBV7-3,.
TGCAGTGCTAGAGATCTGGGGGAGACCTCATTAAACACAGATACGCAGTATTTT,CSARDLGETSLNTDTQYF,.,TRBJ2-3,TRBV20-1,once
TGCGCCAGCACCCTAGCGGGAGAAGAGACCCAGTACTTC,CASTLAGEETQYF,TRBD2,TRBJ2-5,TRBV5-1,few
TGTGCCTGGGGAACCCATACGCAGTATTTT,CAWGTHTQYF,.,TRBJ2-3,TRBV30,.
TGTGCCAGCAGTCCCCCAACTAGCGGGGGGGGAAATGAGCAGTTCTTC,CASSPPTSGGGNEQFF,TRBD2,TRBJ2-1,TRBV6-1,.
TGCAGTGCTCCGATCCCCAGGGGGCGGGAAAACATTCAGTACTTC,CSAPIPRGRENIQYF,TRBD1,TRBJ2-4,TRBV20-1,.
TGTGCCAGCAGCTTAGCCCCTATCTGGGAGCAGTACTTC,CASSLAPIWEQYF,.,TRBJ2-7,TRBV7-3,many
TGCGCCAGCAGCCAAGATTTTGGCAGGGGGTCGGAGACCCAGTACTTC,CASSQDFGRGSETQYF,TRBD1,TRBJ2-5,TRBV4-1,many
TGCAGTGCTAGAGATCCGACTAACTCCTACGAGCAGTACTTC,CSARDPTNSYEQYF,.,TRBJ2-7,TRBV20-1,many
TGCAGTGCTAGAGGGTCTGGGGTTATCCGAGAGACCCAGTACTTC,CSARGSGVIRETQYF,.,TRBJ2-5,TRBV20-1,once
TGTGCCAGCAGCCAAGCTAGGTCCTCCTGGGATGAGCAGTTCTTC,CASSQARSSWDEQFF,.,TRBJ2-1,TRBV3-1,many
TGTGCCAGCAGCGCCTGGACTAGCGGGGCGGTCGAGCAGTACTTC,CASSAWTSGAVEQYF,TRBD2,TRBJ2-7,TRBV6-2/TRBV6-3,.
TGCAGCGTTGCGGACTTGAACACTGAAGCTTTCTTT,CSVADLNTEAFF,.,TRBJ1-1,TRBV29-1,few
TGTGCCAGCAGCTCGACAGGGACCCAAGAGACCCAGTACTTC,CASSSTGTQETQYF,TRBD1,TRBJ2-5,TRBV11-3,many
TGCAGCGTTCCAGGGACAGATACGCAGTATTTT,CSVPGTDTQYF,.,TRBJ2-3,TRBV29-1,.
TGTGCCAGCACCAAGGGCCAGGGGGCTTATGGCTACACCTTC,CASTKGQGAYGYTF,TRBD1,TRBJ1-2,TRBV6-5,many
TGTGCCAGCAGCCCAACGAAGGACGGTTCCTACGAGCAGTACTTC,CASSPTKDGSYEQYF,.,TRBJ2-7,TRBV6-1,many
TGTGCCAGCAGTTACTCGAGTTGGCTAGCCGGGACAGATACGCAGTATTTT,CASSYSSWLAGTDTQYF,.,TRBJ2-3,TRBV6-5,.
TGCAGTGCTAGATCCAGGGTCTGGGGGAAACGGTTTTTT,CSARSRVWGKRFF,.,TRBJ1-4,TRBV20-1,.
TGTGCCAGCACCCTTCAGGACGGCCCAAAGCATTTT,CASTLQDGPKHF,.,TRBJ1-5,TRBV12-3/TRBV12-4,many
TGTGCCACCAGCAGAGATGGCCTAACGGGGGGAACGTGGGATACGCAGTATTTT,CATSRDGLTGGTWDTQYF,TRBD2,TRBJ2-3,TRBV15,.
TGTGCCAGCAGCCCAGGGGCGTCTACCCGGGCGGATACGCAGTATTTT,CASSPGASTRADTQYF,.,TRBJ2-3,TRBV4-2,.
TGTGCCAGCAGCTTAGCCCACAATGAGCAGTTCTTC,CASSLAHNEQFF,.,TRBJ2-1,TRBV7-2,many
TGTGCCAGCAGCACCCAACCGACTAGCGGGGGGGCCGGGGAGCTGTTTTTT,CASSTQPTSGGAGELFF,TRBD2,TRBJ2-2,TRBV7-2,.
TGCGCCAGCAGCTTGGTGCAGGGCGTCGTGACGGGAGGAGATACGCAGTATTTT,CASSLVQGVVTGGDTQYF,TRBD2,TRBJ2-3,TRBV5-1,many
TGCAGCGTAAAGGGGCAGGGGGCCCCTGAAGCTTTCTTT,CSVKGQGAPEAFF,TRBD1,TRBJ1-1,TRBV29-1,.
TGTGCCAGCAGCCCCAAAAGCTACGAGCAGTACTTC,CASSPKSYEQYF,.,TRBJ2-7,TRBV6-6,.
TGTGCCAGCAGAGGGATCACCTACGAGCAGTACTTC,CASRGITYEQYF,.,TRBJ2-7,TRBV2,many